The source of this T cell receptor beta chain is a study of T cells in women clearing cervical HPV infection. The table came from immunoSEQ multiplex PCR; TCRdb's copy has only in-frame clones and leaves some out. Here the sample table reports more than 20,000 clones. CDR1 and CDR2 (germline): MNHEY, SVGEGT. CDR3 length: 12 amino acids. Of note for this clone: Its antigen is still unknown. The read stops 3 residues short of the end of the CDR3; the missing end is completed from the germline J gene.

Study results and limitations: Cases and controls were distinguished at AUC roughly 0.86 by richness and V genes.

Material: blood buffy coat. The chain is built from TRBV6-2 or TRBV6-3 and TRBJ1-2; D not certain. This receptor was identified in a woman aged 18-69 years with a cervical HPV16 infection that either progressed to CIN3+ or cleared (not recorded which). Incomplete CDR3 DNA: TGTGCCAGCAGTTTCAGATACAATGAC. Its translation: CASSFRYND. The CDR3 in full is CASSFRYNDYTF.